A single sample is the source of the 8 T cell receptor beta chains below, sequenced in a study of T cell responses to AZD1222 COVID-19 vaccine. Measured with immunoSEQ multiplex PCR; TCRdb has only the in-frame clones, and not every one. The sample consists of approximately 150,000 clones, 75% to 95% of them appearing once. This sample comprised peripheral blood, obtained on day 0 of AZD1222 vaccination. All receptors derive from an adult in good health.

This chain links TRBV6-1 with TRBJ2-3, with 9 bases aligning to TRBD2. This CDR3 is 15 amino acids long. Germline trimming cut 3 bases from V and 2 bases from J; bases unmatched to any gene: 3. From germline, CDR1 is MNHNS and CDR2 SASEGT. This chain's CDR3 is CASSDLAGNTDTQYF. CDR3 coding DNA: TGTGCCAGCAGTGACCTAGCGGGGAACACAGATACGCAGTATTTT.

V is TRBV7-3 and J is TRBJ1-1; D is undetermined. CDR1 and CDR2 from the germline V gene are SGHTA and FQGTGA. This CDR3 has 13 residues. Trimming took 8 bases from V and 2 from J, leaving 12 bases between them. The CDR3 sequence: CASSRGANTEAFF. The CDR3, as DNA: TGTGCCAGCTCCCGAGGTGCCAACACTGAAGCTTTCTTT.

Notes on this clone: One junction end disagrees with the germline gene, perhaps due to a read error. The V and J genes are TRBV6-5 and TRBJ1-4; no reliable D call. Germline V CDR1 and CDR2: MNHEY, SVGAGI. The length of the CDR3 is 15 residues. This chain's CDR3 is CASSNSVATNEKLFF. The CDR3 region has the DNA TGTGCCAGCAGTAACTCCGTTGCAACTAATGAAAAACTGTTTTTT.

This chain connects TRBV21-1 to TRBJ2-3; the D segment call TRBD1 is taken from the table without a DNA check. TRBV21-1 is tagged as a pseudogene. There are 16 residues in the CDR3. CDR3 bases: TGTGCCAAAGGGACAGGGAGTACCCCTTACACAGATACGCAGTATTTT. Protein sequence: CAKGTGSTPYTDTQYF.

This chain connects TRBV5-4 to TRBJ2-7; 8 nucleotides line up with TRBD2. This CDR3 region has 14 residues. The germline gives CDR1 SGHNT, CDR2 YYREEE (reference sequence). The trim removed 2 bases at V and 5 bases at J, leaving 6 bases unmatched. The CDR3 DNA follows: TGTGCCAGCAGCTTAGGACTAGCTACCCACGAGCAGTACTTC. Encoded protein: CASSLGLATHEQYF.

The chain couples TRBV11-3 to TRBJ2-1; 15 nucleotides agree with TRBD2. CDR1 is SGHNT and CDR2 is YENEEA in the germline V gene. The V and J ends lost 5 bases and 4 bases, in that order; junction bases with no gene match: 3. The CDR3 totals 16 residues. The CDR3 protein is CASSAGLAGGYNEQFF. CDR3 nucleotide sequence: TGTGCCAGCAGCGCGGGACTAGCGGGGGGTTACAATGAGCAGTTCTTC.

The V and J genes are TRBV30 and TRBJ2-2, with TRBD1 matching 9 bases. J gave up 6 bases and V 2 bases, and 13 bases lay outside the gene matches. The length of the CDR3 is 17 residues. CDR1 is GTSNPN, CDR2 SVGIG, per germline (reference sequence). The CDR3 loop is CAWSRVLWTGDAGELFF. The CDR3 DNA reads as TGTGCCTGGAGTAGGGTTCTTTGGACAGGGGATGCCGGGGAGCTGTTTTTT.

The chain joins TRBV6-5 to TRBJ2-5; 7 bases fit TRBD2. V was clipped by 6 bases and J by 5 bases; unmatched bases: 12. From germline, CDR1 is MNHEY and CDR2 SVGAGI. CDR3 length: 15 residues. In DNA, the CDR3 is TGTGCCAGCAGCCCAGACCGGGGGGTCGGGGAGACCCAGTACTTC. This gives the protein CASSPDRGVGETQYF.